Listed below are T cell receptor beta chains from one sample, sequenced in a study of Ad26.COV2.S vaccination and SARS-CoV-2 variants. Data came from immunoSEQ multiplex PCR; TCRdb stores just in-frame clones and leaves some out. Seen here are more than 40,000 clones, 65% to 90% observed once, and the top ten hold more than 45%. Sequences were derived from peripheral blood, sampled after recovery from COVID-19. Every receptor here comes from a human donor who had recovered from COVID-19. CDR3s include the opening cysteine and the closing phenylalanine or tryptophan. Fields, in order: V gene, J gene, clone size, D gene, CDR3 DNA, CDR3 protein. The D gene is left open where the match is weak. Clone size is shown for a subset of rows, as once, few, many or a class of expanded clone.

TRBV12-5	TRBJ1-1	.	TRBD1	TGTGCTAGTGGTTTGGACGACAGGGGAGGCACTGAAGCTTTCTTT	CASGLDDRGGTEAFF
TRBV5-8	TRBJ2-1	once	.	TGTGCCAGCAGCTTGAGATGGAATGAGCAGTTCTTC	CASSLRWNEQFF
TRBV30	TRBJ1-5	.	.	TGTGCCTGGAGTGTACGGGGGCAGGGACTACGTCAGCCCCAGCATTTT	CAWSVRGQGLRQPQHF
TRBV24-1	TRBJ2-1	.	.	TGTGCCACCAGTGATTTAGGAGGGAACAATGAGCAGTTCTTC	CATSDLGGNNEQFF
TRBV10-3	TRBJ2-1	.	TRBD2	TGTGCCATCTGGGCGGGAGGTTCCTACAATGAGCAGTTCTTC	CAIWAGGSYNEQFF
TRBV5-8	TRBJ1-3	.	.	TGTGCCAGCAGCTTGGTGTTCGGGCAGGGGTTTGGAAACACCATATATTTT	CASSLVFGQGFGNTIYF
TRBV5-1	TRBJ1-5	.	.	TGCGCCAGCAGCTTGGGGTCTACTAGCAATCAGCCCCAGCATTTT	CASSLGSTSNQPQHF
TRBV7-9	TRBJ2-3	.	.	TGTGCCAGCAGCGCCGCTAGCGCTGGGACAGATACGCAGTATTTT	CASSAASAGTDTQYF
TRBV10-2	TRBJ1-3	.	.	TGCGCCAGCAGGTCAGATGGAAACACCATATATTTT	CASRSDGNTIYF
TRBV3-1/TRBV3-2	TRBJ2-7	.	TRBD2	TGTGCCAGCAGCCGACTAGCGGGAGATTACGAGCAGTACTTC	CASSRLAGDYEQYF
TRBV6-5	TRBJ1-4	.	.	TGTGCCAGCAGTTACGCCAGCGCAACTAATGAAAAACTGTTTTTT	CASSYASATNEKLFF
TRBV2	TRBJ2-5	.	.	TGTGCCAGCAGTGGTGGCAGGGGAGAGACCCAGTACTTC	CASSGGRGETQYF
TRBV7-9	TRBJ1-1	.	.	TGTGCCAGCAGCTTAGAGGCGGACACTGAAGCTTTCTTT	CASSLEADTEAFF
TRBV30	TRBJ2-3	.	TRBD2	TGTGCCTGGAGTCCGGGACTAGCGGGATTAGATTATGGCACAGATACGCAGTATTTT	CAWSPGLAGLDYGTDTQYF
TRBV11-2	TRBJ1-1	.	.	TGTGCCAGCAGCTTAGAAGGGTTGGTCACTGAAGCTTTCTTT	CASSLEGLVTEAFF
TRBV11-2	TRBJ2-5	.	TRBD1	TGTGCCAGCAGCTTGAGAGGGACAGGGATCGTTAAGACCCAGTACTTC	CASSLRGTGIVKTQYF
TRBV2	TRBJ2-3	.	TRBD2	TGTGCCAGCACCCTTTCCAGCGGGGGAGATACGCAGTATTTT	CASTLSSGGDTQYF
TRBV9	TRBJ2-1	.	TRBD2	TGTGCCAGCAGCGGGAGGGTAGCGGGATTATCTGAGCAGTTCTTC	CASSGRVAGLSEQFF
TRBV9	TRBJ2-3	few	.	TGTGCCAGCAGCGAAGTCCAGGGGCTGGGAGATACGCAGTATTTT	CASSEVQGLGDTQYF
TRBV7-2	TRBJ2-5	.	TRBD2	TGTGCCAGCAGCCTAGCGGGGGGCCGGGAGACCCAGTACTTC	CASSLAGGRETQYF
TRBV7-9	TRBJ2-5	.	TRBD2	TGTGCCACACTCCGAAGGCGGGAGGGAAAGACCCAGTACTTC	CATLRRREGKTQYF
TRBV5-6	TRBJ1-1	.	.	TGTGCCAGCAGCTTGCTAGGGAACACTGAAGCTTTCTTT	CASSLLGNTEAFF
TRBV5-1	TRBJ1-2	.	TRBD1	TGCGCCAGCAGCTTGGCAGGGGGGGATGGCTACACCTTC	CASSLAGGDGYTF
TRBV10-2	TRBJ2-5	.	.	TGCGCCAGTCGAAGGAGGGCCCCAGAGACCCAGTACTTC	CASRRRAPETQYF
TRBV20-1	TRBJ1-6	.	.	TGCAGTGCTTGGGTGGGGGGAGGTTTTCACTTT	CSAWVGGGFHF
TRBV5-1	TRBJ1-4	.	TRBD1	TGCGCCAGCAGCTTACAGGGGGCAAGTGAAAAACTGTTTTTT	CASSLQGASEKLFF
TRBV3-1/TRBV3-2	TRBJ1-6	.	.	TGTGTCAGCAGCCAAGAGGATGGGGGAGTATATTCACCCCTCCACTTT	CVSSQEDGGVYSPLHF
TRBV4-2	TRBJ2-1	once	.	TGTGCCAGCAGCCAAGGAAGGACTTTTGAGCAGTTCTTC	CASSQGRTFEQFF
TRBV14	TRBJ1-2	.	.	TGTGCCAGCAGCCAAGGTCCCGCCAGGCATGGTGGCTACACCTTC	CASSQGPARHGGYTF
TRBV10-2	TRBJ2-1	once	.	TGCGCCAGCACCCGGGACACCAACAACAATGAGCAGTTCTTC	CASTRDTNNNEQFF
TRBV27	TRBJ1-2	.	.	TGTGCCAGCAGTTGGGCGGGGGACGCCAATAACTATGGCTACACCTTC	CASSWAGDANNYGYTF
TRBV7-9	TRBJ1-1	.	.	TGTGCCAGCAGCTTACAGGGAAGGAACACTGAAGCTTTCTTT	CASSLQGRNTEAFF
TRBV27	TRBJ2-2	.	.	TGTGCCAGCGGACGGGGAACCGGGGAGCTGTTTTTT	CASGRGTGELFF
TRBV24-1	TRBJ2-5	.	TRBD2	TGTGCCACCAGTGAGCCGTTAGCGGGAAACACAGAGACCCAGTACTTC	CATSEPLAGNTETQYF
TRBV12-5	TRBJ2-5	.	.	TGTGCTAGTGGTTTGGGCTACTTGGCCGTATCTAGGAACCAAGAGACCCAGTACTTC	CASGLGYLAVSRNQETQYF
TRBV30	TRBJ2-1	.	.	TGTGCCTGGAGTGTACAGACCCCCGGGAATGAGCAGTTCTTC	CAWSVQTPGNEQFF
TRBV18	TRBJ1-1	.	.	TGTGCCAGCTCACGGCTTTTAGGTGCAGGAGGGATTGACACTGAAGCTTTCTTT	CASSRLLGAGGIDTEAFF
TRBV18	TRBJ1-2	.	.	TGTGCCAGCACAGAAAACCAATTCGCCTGGGGGAACTATGGCTACACCTTC	CASTENQFAWGNYGYTF
TRBV12-1	TRBJ2-3	.	.	TGTGCCAGCAGCCCCAGACCAGGGGATACGCAGTATTTT	CASSPRPGDTQYF
TRBV7-8	TRBJ2-3	.	.	TGTGCCAGCAGCTTAGCACACACAGGGTACACAGATACGCAGTATTTT	CASSLAHTGYTDTQYF
TRBV29-1	TRBJ2-5	few	.	TGCAGCGTAACCTCGCCTGGAGAGACCCAGTACTTC	CSVTSPGETQYF
TRBV7-9	TRBJ1-2	.	.	TGTGCCAGCAGCGTAAGGGGCACTACTGACTATGGCTACACCTTC	CASSVRGTTDYGYTF
TRBV30	TRBJ1-2	once	TRBD1	TGTGCCTGGAGATCAGTCCGCCCGGGACAGGGAGGGACCTATGGCTACACCTTC	CAWRSVRPGQGGTYGYTF
TRBV19	TRBJ2-3	once	.	TGTGCCAGTAGTATGGGGGGGGCCCCAGATACGCAGTATTTT	CASSMGGAPDTQYF
TRBV28	TRBJ2-1	.	TRBD2	TGTGCCAGCAGTACCCGTCTAGTGCGGGGGAGGCCCTACAATGAGCAGTTCTTC	CASSTRLVRGRPYNEQFF
TRBV30	TRBJ1-1	.	.	TGTGCCTGGGCCAGACGTAGTAACACTGAAGCTTTCTTT	CAWARRSNTEAFF
TRBV11-2	TRBJ2-3	once	.	TGTGCCAGCAGCTTAAGATACAGGTCGAGCACAGATACGCAGTATTTT	CASSLRYRSSTDTQYF
TRBV6-6	TRBJ2-2	.	.	TGTGCCAGCTTTAGCACCGGGGAGCTGTTTTTT	CASFSTGELFF
TRBV18	TRBJ1-1	.	TRBD1	TGTGCCAGCTCACCAGAATCAGGGGGCACTGAAGCTTTCTTT	CASSPESGGTEAFF